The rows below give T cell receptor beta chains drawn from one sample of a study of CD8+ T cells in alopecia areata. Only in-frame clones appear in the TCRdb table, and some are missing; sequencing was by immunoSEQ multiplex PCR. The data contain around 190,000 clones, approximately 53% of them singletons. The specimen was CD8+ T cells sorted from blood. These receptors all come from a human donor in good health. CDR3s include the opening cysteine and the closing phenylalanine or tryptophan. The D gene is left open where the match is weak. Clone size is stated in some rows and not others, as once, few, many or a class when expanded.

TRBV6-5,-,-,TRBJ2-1,TGTGCCAGCAGTTACTCGTCGCAGAACAATGAGCAGTTCTTC,CASSYSSQNNEQFF
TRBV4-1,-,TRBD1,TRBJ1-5,TGCGCCAGCAGCCTCGGGACAGACAATCAGCCCCAGCATTTT,CASSLGTDNQPQHF
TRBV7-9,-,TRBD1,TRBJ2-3,TGTGCCAGCAGCTTCCAACCGGGACAGGGCACAGATACGCAGTATTTT,CASSFQPGQGTDTQYF
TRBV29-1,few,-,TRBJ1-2,TGCAGCGTTGAGGGATCAGGCAATGGCTACACCTTC,CSVEGSGNGYTF
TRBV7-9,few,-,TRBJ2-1,TGTGCCAGCAGCCAGCGGGACAATGAGCAGTTCTTC,CASSQRDNEQFF
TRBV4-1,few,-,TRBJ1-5,TGCGCCAGCAGCCAAGACTGGCAGAACAATCAGCCCCAGCATTTT,CASSQDWQNNQPQHF
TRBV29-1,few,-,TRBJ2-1,TGCAGCGTTGAATCGCGCAATGAGCAGTTCTTC,CSVESRNEQFF
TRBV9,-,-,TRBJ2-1,TGTGCCAGCAGCGTAGCGGATCTAGGGGTAGAGCAGTTCTTC,CASSVADLGVEQFF
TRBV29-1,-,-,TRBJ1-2,TGCAGCGTACCCTTGGGAAATGGCTACACCTTC,CSVPLGNGYTF
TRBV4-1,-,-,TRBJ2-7,TGCGCCAGCAGCCAAGATGGCAGTACCTACGAGCAGTACTTC,CASSQDGSTYEQYF
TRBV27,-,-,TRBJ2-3,TGTGCCAGCGATGAGCGGGCCGGCACAGATACGCAGTATTTT,CASDERAGTDTQYF
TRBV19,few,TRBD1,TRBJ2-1,TGTGCCAGTAGCCGGGACAGCTATGAGCAGTTCTTC,CASSRDSYEQFF
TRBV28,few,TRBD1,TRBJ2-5,TGTGCCAGCAGGCGGACAGGGGAAAGTGAGACCCAGTACTTC,CASRRTGESETQYF
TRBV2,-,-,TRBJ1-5,TGTGCCAGCAGCCCCGAAGGGGGGGATCAGCCCCAGCATTTT,CASSPEGGDQPQHF
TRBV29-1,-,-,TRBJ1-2,TGCAGCGTTGCTGAATTCGCAGGGCCGTATGGCTACACCTTC,CSVAEFAGPYGYTF
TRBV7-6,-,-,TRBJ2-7,TGTGCCAGCAGCCCAGGGACCGAGGGCACCGAGCAGTACTTC,CASSPGTEGTEQYF
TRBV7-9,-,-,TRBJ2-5,TGTGCCAGCAGCCCCGGAGGGGGGGGAGAGACCCAGTACTTC,CASSPGGGGETQYF
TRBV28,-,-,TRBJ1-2,TGTGCCAGCAGTCCCGGCGTGGGCCCTAACTATGGCTACACCTTC,CASSPGVGPNYGYTF
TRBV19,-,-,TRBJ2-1,TGTGCCAGTAGTACTCCGGGAGTCTCCTACAATGAGCAGTTCTTC,CASSTPGVSYNEQFF
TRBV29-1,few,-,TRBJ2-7,TGCAGCGTTAGAGATGGAAGCCCCTACGAGCAGTACTTC,CSVRDGSPYEQYF